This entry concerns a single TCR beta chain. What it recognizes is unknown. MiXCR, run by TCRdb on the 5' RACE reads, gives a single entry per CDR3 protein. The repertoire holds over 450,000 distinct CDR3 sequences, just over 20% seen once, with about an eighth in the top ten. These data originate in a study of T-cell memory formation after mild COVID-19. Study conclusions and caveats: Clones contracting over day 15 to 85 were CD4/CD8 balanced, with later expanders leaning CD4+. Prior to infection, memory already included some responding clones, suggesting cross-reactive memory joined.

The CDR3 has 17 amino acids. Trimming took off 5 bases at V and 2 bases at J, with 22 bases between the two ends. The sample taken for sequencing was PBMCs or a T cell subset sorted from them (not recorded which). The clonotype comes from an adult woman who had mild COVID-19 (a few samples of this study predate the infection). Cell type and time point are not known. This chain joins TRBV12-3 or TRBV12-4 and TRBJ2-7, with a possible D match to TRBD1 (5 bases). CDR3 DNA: TGTGCCAGCAGTCTCTCTCTCGGAGCCCCCAGGGCCTACGAGCAGTACTTC. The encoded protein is CASSLSLGAPRAYEQYF.